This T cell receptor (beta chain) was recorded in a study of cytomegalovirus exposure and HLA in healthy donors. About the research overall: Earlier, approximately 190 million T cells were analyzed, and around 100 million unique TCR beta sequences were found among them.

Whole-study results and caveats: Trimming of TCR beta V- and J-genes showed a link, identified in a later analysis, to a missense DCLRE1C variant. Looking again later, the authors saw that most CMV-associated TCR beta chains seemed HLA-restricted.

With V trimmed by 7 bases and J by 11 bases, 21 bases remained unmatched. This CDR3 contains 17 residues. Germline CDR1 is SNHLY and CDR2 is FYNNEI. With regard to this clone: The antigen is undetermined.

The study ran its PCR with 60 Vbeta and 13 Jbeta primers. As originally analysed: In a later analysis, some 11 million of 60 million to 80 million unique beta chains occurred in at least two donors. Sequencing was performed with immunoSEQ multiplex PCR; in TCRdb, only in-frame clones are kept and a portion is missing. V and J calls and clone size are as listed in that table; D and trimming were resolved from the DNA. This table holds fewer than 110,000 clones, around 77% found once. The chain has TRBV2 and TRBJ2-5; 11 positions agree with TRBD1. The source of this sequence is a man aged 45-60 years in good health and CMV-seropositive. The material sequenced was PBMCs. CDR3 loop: CASTRSLGTGGTREQYF. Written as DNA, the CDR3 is TGTGCCAGCACTCGAAGTTTGGGGACAGGGGGGACGAGGGAGCAGTACTTC.